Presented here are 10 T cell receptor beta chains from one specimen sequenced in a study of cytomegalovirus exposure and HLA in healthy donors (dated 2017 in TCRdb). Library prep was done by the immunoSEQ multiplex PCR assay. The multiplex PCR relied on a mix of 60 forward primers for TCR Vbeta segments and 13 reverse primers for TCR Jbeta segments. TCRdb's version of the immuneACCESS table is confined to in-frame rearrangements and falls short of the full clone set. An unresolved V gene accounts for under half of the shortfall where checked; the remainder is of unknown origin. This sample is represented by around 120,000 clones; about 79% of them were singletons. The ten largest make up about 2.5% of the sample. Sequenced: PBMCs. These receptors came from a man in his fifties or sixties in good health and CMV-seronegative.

This CDR3 reads CASSELWGPLKNIQYF. In DNA, the CDR3 is TGCGCCAGCAGTGAGTTATGGGGGCCCCTAAAAAACATTCAGTACTTC. The rearrangement uses TRBV10-2 and TRBJ2-4; tentative D call: TRBD1 (6 bases). Germline V gene lookup returns CDR1 WSHSY and CDR2 SAAADI. V was pared by 1 base and J by 4 bases, with 14 bases between. This CDR3 region has 16 residues.

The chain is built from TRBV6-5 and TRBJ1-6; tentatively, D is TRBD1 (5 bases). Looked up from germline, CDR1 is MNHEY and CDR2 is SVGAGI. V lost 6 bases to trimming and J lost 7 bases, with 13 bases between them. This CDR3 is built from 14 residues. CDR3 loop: CASSPRDSNSPLHF. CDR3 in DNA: TGTGCCAGCAGCCCCCGGGACTCAAATTCACCCCTCCACTTT.

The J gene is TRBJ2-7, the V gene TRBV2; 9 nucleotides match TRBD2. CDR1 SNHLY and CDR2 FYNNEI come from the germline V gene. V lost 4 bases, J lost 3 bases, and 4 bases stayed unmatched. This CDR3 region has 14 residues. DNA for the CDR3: TGTGCCAGCAGTGTGGCGGGGGGGCTCTACGAGCAGTACTTC. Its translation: CASSVAGGLYEQYF.

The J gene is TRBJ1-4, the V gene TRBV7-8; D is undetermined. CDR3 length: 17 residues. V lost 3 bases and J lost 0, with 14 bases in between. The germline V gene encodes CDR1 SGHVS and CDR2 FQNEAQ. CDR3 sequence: CASSFRRARATNEKLFF. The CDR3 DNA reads TGTGCCAGCAGCTTTAGGAGGGCAAGAGCAACTAATGAAAAACTGTTTTTT.

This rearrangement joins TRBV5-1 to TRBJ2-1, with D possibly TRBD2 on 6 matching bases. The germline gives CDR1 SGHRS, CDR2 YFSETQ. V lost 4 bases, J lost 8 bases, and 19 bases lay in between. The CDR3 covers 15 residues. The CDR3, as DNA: TGCGCCAGCAGCCCGGGGGTCAAAAGTACGGATGAGCAGTTCTTC. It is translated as CASSPGVKSTDEQFF.

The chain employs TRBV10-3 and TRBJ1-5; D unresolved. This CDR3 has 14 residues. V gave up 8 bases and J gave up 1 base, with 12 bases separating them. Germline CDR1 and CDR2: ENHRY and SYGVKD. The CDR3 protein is CAIAREGSNQPQHF. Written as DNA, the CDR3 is TGTGCCATCGCCCGCGAGGGCAGCAATCAGCCCCAGCATTTT.

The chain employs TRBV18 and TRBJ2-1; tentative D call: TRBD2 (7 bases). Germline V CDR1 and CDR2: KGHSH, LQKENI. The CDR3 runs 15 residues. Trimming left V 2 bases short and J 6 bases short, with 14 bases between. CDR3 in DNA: TGTGCCAGCTCACCAGAGGGGGGGATGCGCAATGAGCAGTTCTTC. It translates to CASSPEGGMRNEQFF.

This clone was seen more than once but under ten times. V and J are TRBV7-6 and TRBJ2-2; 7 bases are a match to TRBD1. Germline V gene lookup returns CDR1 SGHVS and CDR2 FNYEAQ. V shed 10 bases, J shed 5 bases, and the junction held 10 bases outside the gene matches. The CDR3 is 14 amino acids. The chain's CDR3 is CAILKGTVTGELFF. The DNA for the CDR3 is TGTGCCATCCTAAAAGGGACAGTAACCGGGGAGCTGTTTTTT.

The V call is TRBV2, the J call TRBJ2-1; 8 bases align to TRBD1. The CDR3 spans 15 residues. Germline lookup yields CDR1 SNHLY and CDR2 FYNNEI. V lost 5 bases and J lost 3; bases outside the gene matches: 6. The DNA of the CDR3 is TGTGCCAGCAGTAAGGGACAGGCCTACTACAATGAGCAGTTCTTC. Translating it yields CASSKGQAYYNEQFF.

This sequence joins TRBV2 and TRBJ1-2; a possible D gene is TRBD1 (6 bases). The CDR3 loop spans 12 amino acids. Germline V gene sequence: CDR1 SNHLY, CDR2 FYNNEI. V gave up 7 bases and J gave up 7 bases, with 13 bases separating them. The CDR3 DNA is TGTGCCAGCACCCAGGACAGAGGTGGCTACACCTTC. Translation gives CASTQDRGGYTF.